This TCR beta chain was recovered during a study of cytomegalovirus exposure and HLA in healthy donors. Study-wide findings and caveats: For cytomegalovirus status, the classifier reportedly gave diagnoses with high specificity and sensitivity.

This PCR relied on a set of 60 Vbeta primers and 13 Jbeta primers. Assay used: immunoSEQ multiplex PCR; TCRdb lists only in-frame clones, some missing. The data contain approximately 150,000 clones, roughly 87% of them singletons. This clone came up a few times. The antigen remains unidentified. This CDR3 contains 15 residues. V gave up 3 bases and J gave up 7 bases; unmatched junction bases: 11. Germline lookup yields CDR1 MNHNY and CDR2 SVGAGI (reference sequence). The TCR was taken from a woman in her twenties or thirties in good health and CMV-seronegative. The specimen sequenced was PBMCs. V is TRBV6-6 and J is TRBJ2-7, with 8 bases fitting TRBD2. The CDR3 nucleotides are TGTGCCAGCAGTTATGGAGGAGCGGGAGCAAGAGAGCAGTACTTC. Translating gives CASSYGGAGAREQYF.